The T cell receptor beta chain under discussion was sequenced for a study of identical twins. Notes on the study in general: The study found that models underestimated out-of-frame TCR alpha sharing in monozygotic twins. It was cross-sectional statistical analysis, not following the same donors, that the conclusions relied on.

TCRdb analysed the 5' RACE reads with MiXCR anew, one entry per CDR3 protein. The table has roughly 250,000 distinct CDR3 sequences, approximately 7% seen once. This clonotype was seen repeatedly, ten times or more. The antigen is undetermined. These data were also filed under a second study, of yellow fever vaccine responses in identical twins.

The specimen sequenced was memory (CD45RO+) T cells sorted from blood. The sequence came from a woman aged 18-29 years in good health.

CDR3 region: CATSRVPPFETQYF. The CDR3 DNA reads TGTGCCACCAGCAGAGTTCCCCCATTCGAGACCCAGTACTTC. The rearrangement links TRBV15 to TRBJ2-5, with unresolved D. V dropped 1 base and J dropped 5 bases, with 11 bases sitting between them. This CDR3 is 14 amino acids long. Germline loops: CDR1 LNHNV, CDR2 YYDKDF (reference sequence). Looking up the rest from reference TRBV15 and TRBJ2-5 gives the full variable domain: DAMVIQNPRYQVTQFGKPVTLSCSQTLNHNVMYWYQQKSSQAPKLLFHYYDKDFNNEADTPDNFQSRRPNTSFCFLDIRSPGLGDTAMYLCATSRVPPFETQYFGPGTRLLVL.